Detailed here is one TCR beta chain. In the original workflow: Estimation of nucleated cell counts was performed using reference gene primer amplification. Profiled with immunoSEQ multiplex PCR; TCRdb holds only in-frame clones, not every one. The DNA was the basis for D and trimming; V, J and clone size are from that table. Of about 170,000 clones in the sample, more than 85% were seen once. The entry originates in a study of blood T cell repertoires in COVID-19. The Seattle patients, enrolled during active infection, were followed longitudinally. Looked up from germline, CDR1 is SGHAT and CDR2 is FQNNGV. The CDR3 consists of 14 residues. V shed 1 base and J 7 bases; nucleotides not matched to a gene: 4.

The V gene is TRBV11-2, the J gene TRBJ2-1, with 7 bases identical to TRBD2. The source of this sequence is a woman aged 80 or over with COVID-19, enrolled during active disease. The sequenced sample consisted of peripheral blood. CDR3 protein: CASSLGTSMNEQFF. CDR3 in DNA: TGTGCCAGCAGCTTAGGGACTAGTATGAATGAGCAGTTCTTC. Looking up the rest from reference TRBV11-2 and TRBJ2-1 gives the full variable domain: EAGVAQSPRYKIIEKRQSVAFWCNPISGHATLYWYQQILGQGPKLLIQFQNNGVVDDSQLPKDRFSAERLKGVDSTLKIQPAKLEDSAVYLCASSLGTSMNEQFFGPGTRLTVL.